These 26 T cell receptor beta chains were sequenced from one sample in a study of T cells after yellow fever vaccination (dated by TCRdb to the late 2010s). Library preparation was by 5' RACE. The listed sequencing device is Illumina HiSeq 2500. The public reads were run again by TCRdb, first through fastp at Q25 and then through MiXCR, and only productive beta chains were kept. Rows are unified per CDR3 protein, each entry keeping the most common DNA and genes. The sample includes about 360,000 distinct CDR3 sequences, with approximately 5.7% observed a single time. Approximately 16% of the sample rests with the top ten. Read against the paper, the sample's treatment or condition label means: live attenuated yellow fever vaccine strain. The sequences come from PBMCs, collected 5 days after the yellow fever booster vaccination. The receptors here all came from a man aged 25-45 years who received the YFV17D yellow fever vaccine.

This clonotype was counted between two and nine times. CDR3 amino acids: CAISKLKVAGELFF. In nucleotides, the CDR3 is TGTGCCATCAGTAAACTAAAGGTAGCCGGGGAGCTGTTTTTT. The chain couples TRBV10-3 to TRBJ2-2; the D is unclear. This CDR3 contains 14 residues. The V end lost 5 bases, the J end lost 6 bases, and 13 bases lay between the germline ends. Per the germline V gene, CDR1 is ENHRY and CDR2 is SYGVKD.

This clonotype was recorded at least ten times. DNA for the CDR3: TGCAGTGCTAGTACTGGGACTGGCTACACCTTC. Its protein is CSASTGTGYTF. V is TRBV20-1 and J is TRBJ1-2; perhaps TRBD1 as D (5 bases). The germline V gene has CDR1 DFQATT and CDR2 SNEGSKA (reference sequence). V was clipped by 3 bases and J by 7 bases, with 9 bases between them. This CDR3 is built from 11 residues.

The gene calls are TRBV5-1 and TRBJ1-4; 9 nucleotides line up with TRBD1. Trimming cost V 0 bases and J 6 bases; bases outside gene matches: 6. Germline assignment: CDR1 SGHRS and CDR2 YFSETQ. This CDR3 is 16 amino acids long. The CDR3 DNA reads as TGCGCCAGCAGCTTGGCCGGGACAGGGCCAGATGAAAAACTGTTTTTT. Protein: CASSLAGTGPDEKLFF.

The chain links TRBV3-1 to TRBJ2-1, with TRBD2 matching over 16 bases. Germline CDR1 is LGHDT and CDR2 is YNNKEL (reference sequence). The junction had 4 bases not matched to a gene; V was cut back by 8 bases and J by 9 bases. CDR3 size: 14 residues. The CDR3 region has the DNA TGTGCCAGCTCGGGACTAGCGGGAGGGGGTGAGCAGTTCTTC. It specifies CASSGLAGGGEQFF.

This clonotype has more than one count but fewer than ten. The chain joins TRBV7-2 to TRBJ1-5; unclear D gene. Germline V gene sequence: CDR1 SGHTA, CDR2 FQGNSA. The CDR3 is 15 residues long. The V and J ends lost 3 bases and 3 bases respectively, with 12 bases between them. The CDR3 DNA reads as TGTGCCAGCAGCTTGGAACGGGGTCTCAATCAGCCCCAGCATTTT. Its protein product is CASSLERGLNQPQHF.

This clonotype was counted between two and nine times. The chain employs TRBV20-1 and TRBJ2-1, with TRBD2 identical over 8 bases. Per the germline V gene, CDR1 is DFQATT and CDR2 is SNEGSKA (reference sequence). CDR3 length: 15 residues. After removal of 1 base from V and 6 bases from J, the junction contained 8 bases not matched to a gene. The CDR3 sequence: CSARVHGRASNEQFF. The DNA for the CDR3 is TGCAGTGCTAGAGTACACGGGAGGGCTTCCAATGAGCAGTTCTTC.

The chain is built from TRBV29-1 and TRBJ2-2; D possibly uses TRBD1 or TRBD2 (7 bases each). The CDR3 consists of 14 residues. The germline gives CDR1 SQVTM, CDR2 ANQGSEA. The V gene lost 6 bases and the J gene lost 5 bases, with 16 bases spanning the gap. As DNA, the CDR3 is TGCAGCGTGGGGGGGGGACAGTCGACCGGGGAGCTGTTTTTT. This translates into CSVGGGQSTGELFF.

This clonotype was seen only a few times. V usage is TRBV7-2 and J usage is TRBJ2-1; TRBD2 might be the D (6 bases). Per germline, CDR1 SGHTA and CDR2 FQGNSA. V was pared by 8 bases and J by 4 bases, with 15 bases between. CDR3 length: 14 amino acids. The CDR3 DNA reads as TGTGCCAGCCTCAGGGACTCGGGATACAATGAGCAGTTCTTC. Residues: CASLRDSGYNEQFF. Together with reference TRBV7-2 and TRBJ2-1, the CDR3 gives the full variable domain: GAGVSQSPSNKVTEKGKDVELRCDPISGHTALYWYRQSLGQGLEFLIYFQGNSAPDKSGLPSDRFSAERTGGSVSTLTIQRTQQEDSAVYLCASLRDSGYNEQFFGPGTRLTVL.

This clonotype was seen ten or more times. This chain connects TRBV9 to TRBJ2-2; D is possibly TRBD2 (6 bases). The CDR3 extends over 15 amino acids. CDR1 and CDR2 from the germline V gene are SGDLS and YYNGEE. Trimming stripped 0 bases from V and 2 bases from J, with 8 bases between. CDR3: CASSVEAGNTGELFF. Here the CDR3 DNA reads TGTGCCAGCAGCGTAGAGGCGGGAAACACCGGGGAGCTGTTTTTT.

This clonotype was observed a handful of times. V and J are TRBV6-6 and TRBJ2-5, with 10 nucleotides matching TRBD2. The V segment lost 6 bases and the J segment 5 bases; nucleotides outside the gene matches: 3. The CDR3 runs to 13 residues. The germline V gene has CDR1 MNHNY and CDR2 SVGAGI (reference sequence). CDR3 nucleotides: TGTGCCAGCAGACTAGCGGGGAGGGAGACCCAGTACTTC. Its translation is CASRLAGRETQYF.

This clonotype showed up many times. This rearrangement joins TRBV21-1 to TRBJ2-1; the DNA was not compared with TRBD2, the D call given in the table. TRBV21-1 has pseudogene status. The CDR3 spans 17 residues. The CDR3 nucleotides are TGTGCCAGCAGCAATCCGTTGCGGGCACGCTCCTACAATGAGCAGTTCTTC. This encodes CASSNPLRARSYNEQFF.

The chain couples TRBV20-1 to TRBJ2-7, with 10 positions matching TRBD2. CDR3 length equals 14 residues. Germline-derived CDR1 and CDR2 are DFQATT and SNEGSKA (reference sequence). The junction had 5 bases not matched to a gene; V was cut back by 3 bases and J by 3 bases. CDR3 nucleotide sequence: TGCAGTGCTAGGGGGACTAGCGTGAACTACGAGCAGTACTTC. Its protein product is CSARGTSVNYEQYF.

The rearrangement links TRBV20-1 to TRBJ2-7, with TRBD2 as a possible D gene (5 bases). The germline gives CDR1 DFQATT, CDR2 SNEGSKA (reference sequence). This CDR3 is built from 12 residues. V shed 6 bases and J shed 2 bases, with 11 bases lying between them. The CDR3: CSARRTPYEQYF. The CDR3 coding sequence is TGCAGTGCGCGTCGGACTCCCTACGAGCAGTACTTC.

This clonotype was seen repeatedly, ten times or more. Here the CDR3 reads CASSWAFHGGETQYF. CDR3 nucleotide sequence: TGTGCCAGCAGTTGGGCCTTTCATGGTGGCGAGACCCAGTACTTC. The chain recombines TRBV28 with TRBJ2-5; D gene uncertain. This CDR3 contains 15 residues. Trimming took 4 bases from V and 5 from J, leaving 17 bases between them. CDR1 MDHEN and CDR2 SYDVKM come from the germline V gene.

The chain recombines TRBV6-5 with TRBJ1-1; 7 positions agree with TRBD1. The CDR3 contains 15 residues. V shed 1 base and J 4 bases; nucleotides not matched to a gene: 6. In germline, CDR1 is MNHEY, CDR2 SVGAGI. CDR3 bases: TGTGCCAGCAGTTACTTCTCAGGGGGTGCCACTGAAGCTTTCTTT. Translated: CASSYFSGGATEAFF.

The J gene is TRBJ2-5, the V gene TRBV15, with 10 bases identical to TRBD2. From germline, CDR1 is LNHNV and CDR2 YYDKDF (reference sequence). The trim removed 0 bases at V and 0 bases at J, leaving 7 bases unmatched. The length of the CDR3 is 18 residues. Written as DNA, the CDR3 is TGTGCCACCAGCAGAGATCTAGGACTAGCGGCGTACCAAGAGACCCAGTACTTC. This translates into CATSRDLGLAAYQETQYF.

The CDR3 coding sequence is TGCAGCGCCAAGACAGGGGGCACTTATGGCTACACCTTC. It encodes CSAKTGGTYGYTF. The chain couples TRBV20-1 to TRBJ1-2; 10 bases fit TRBD1. CDR1 DFQATT and CDR2 SNEGSKA come from the germline V gene (reference sequence). CDR3 length: 13 residues.

V gene TRBV6-5 combines with J gene TRBJ2-2, with D perhaps TRBD1 (6 bases). V lost 6 bases and J 4 bases, leaving 15 bases between the germline ends. CDR1 and CDR2 from the germline V gene are MNHEY and SVGAGI. This CDR3 region has 15 residues. The CDR3 DNA sequence: TGTGCCAGCAGCGCCTCGCAGGGGTTCACCGGGGAGCTGTTTTTT. Protein sequence: CASSASQGFTGELFF.

Ten or more counts support this clonotype. The V call is TRBV29-1, the J call TRBJ2-4, with no clear D. Germline V gene sequence: CDR1 SQVTM, CDR2 ANQGSEA. The CDR3 is 14 residues long. Trimming removed 4 bases from V and 1 base from J, with 11 bases in between. CDR3 DNA sequence: TGCAGCGTTGTAGAGCGCAAGGCCAAAAACATTCAGTACTTC. It encodes CSVVERKAKNIQYF.

The sample holds a few counts of this clonotype. The chain carries TRBV12-3 or TRBV12-4 and TRBJ2-7; no firm D call. V was pared by 7 bases and J by 2 bases, with 12 bases between. The CDR3 covers 13 residues. The CDR3 protein is CASTLGTAYEQYF. CDR3 nucleotides: TGTGCCAGCACCCTGGGAACCGCCTACGAGCAGTACTTC.

The V gene is TRBV24-1, the J gene TRBJ2-7, with D possibly TRBD1 on 6 matching bases. The ends were cut back, 4 bases at V and 9 bases at J, with 18 bases in the middle. Germline V lookup: CDR1 KGHDR, CDR2 SFDVKD. This CDR3 is 14 amino acids long. In DNA, the CDR3 is TGTGCCACCAGTGACCCGACAGGTTTACGAGGGCAGTACTTC. As protein: CATSDPTGLRGQYF.

V gene TRBV6-1 combines with J gene TRBJ2-5; D remains unclear. Per the germline V gene, CDR1 is MNHNS and CDR2 is SASEGT. CDR3 size: 12 residues. Trimming shortened V by 10 bases and J by 2 bases, and 11 bases separated the two germline ends. The CDR3: CATAATQETQYF. DNA for the CDR3: TGTGCCACCGCAGCGACTCAAGAGACCCAGTACTTC.

The chain carries TRBV6-2 or TRBV6-3 and TRBJ2-3; TRBD2 matches 10 bases. Per the germline V gene, CDR1 is MNHEY and CDR2 is SVGEGT. This CDR3 is 18 amino acids long. Unmatched junction bases numbered 14, after V lost 4 bases and J lost 4 bases. The CDR3 sequence: CASSSPAEVAGGPDTQYF. The CDR3 DNA is TGTGCCAGCAGTTCGCCGGCCGAGGTAGCGGGAGGCCCAGATACGCAGTATTTT.

V is TRBV20-1 and J is TRBJ1-5; no clear D. The length of the CDR3 is 13 residues. V shed 3 bases and J shed 9 bases, with 15 bases lying between them. Germline CDR1 is DFQATT and CDR2 is SNEGSKA (reference sequence). The CDR3 DNA sequence: TGCAGTGCTAGTCACCCCTACGAGGGGCCCCAGCATTTT. This sequence encodes CSASHPYEGPQHF.

The genes are TRBV6-2 or TRBV6-3 and TRBJ2-5, with 11 bases that match TRBD2. CDR1 is MNHEY and CDR2 is SVGEGT in the germline V gene. V gave up 2 bases and J gave up 4 bases; unmatched junction bases: 6. The CDR3 runs 16 residues. The CDR3 nucleotides read TGTGCCAGCAGTTACCGCCCAGGACTAGCGGGAGAGACCCAGTACTTC. It is translated as CASSYRPGLAGETQYF.

The chain employs TRBV20-1 and TRBJ2-3; the D is unclear. Looked up from germline, CDR1 is DFQATT and CDR2 is SNEGSKA (reference sequence). This CDR3 region has 14 residues. Trimming took 0 bases from V and 1 from J, leaving 8 bases between them. CDR3 DNA sequence: TGCAGTGCTAGAGATTTAGGGCGCACAGATACGCAGTATTTT. Its translation: CSARDLGRTDTQYF.